This T cell receptor beta chain originates from a study of vaccination and CD4 T cells after COVID-19. Study details: Either a CEFX pool, an HIV-1 Nef pool, or no peptide was added to control cultures.

Oncomine TCR Beta short-read sequencing was applied to DNA from cultured CD4+ T cells. TCRdb ran MiXCR on the PCR reads and lists one entry per CDR3 protein. The sample shows over 10,000 distinct CDR3 sequences, roughly a quarter of them seen only once. Stated treatment: approximately nine-day PBMC culture with coronavirus spike peptide pools or control peptides (ViraFEST assay). Using peptide pools, antigen-specific T cells were expanded in ViraFEST before TCRs were sequenced. This clonotype showed up just a few times. The antigen remains undetermined. The CDR3 covers 13 residues. Germline values: CDR1 SGHTA, CDR2 FQGNSA. Trimming pared 3 bases from V and 2 bases from J, leaving 7 bases between.

This TCR derives from a human donor who received a COVID-19 vaccine. Sequenced material: CD4+ T cells from blood, cultured in vitro, taken before SARS-CoV-2 vaccination. V usage is TRBV7-2 and J usage is TRBJ2-5; D is ambiguous. The CDR3 reads CASSLNPQETQYF. The CDR3 bases are TGTGCCAGCAGCTTGAATCCGCAAGAGACCCAGTACTTC.